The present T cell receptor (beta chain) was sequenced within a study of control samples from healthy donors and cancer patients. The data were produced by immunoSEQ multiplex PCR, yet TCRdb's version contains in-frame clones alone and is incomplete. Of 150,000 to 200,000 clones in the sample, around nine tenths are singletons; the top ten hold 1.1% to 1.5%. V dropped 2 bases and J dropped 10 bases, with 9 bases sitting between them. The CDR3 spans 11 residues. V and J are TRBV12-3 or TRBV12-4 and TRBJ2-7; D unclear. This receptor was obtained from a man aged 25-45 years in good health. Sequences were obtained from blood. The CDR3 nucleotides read TGTGCCAGCAGTTTATCTACAGCCCAGTACTTC. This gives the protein CASSLSTAQYF.